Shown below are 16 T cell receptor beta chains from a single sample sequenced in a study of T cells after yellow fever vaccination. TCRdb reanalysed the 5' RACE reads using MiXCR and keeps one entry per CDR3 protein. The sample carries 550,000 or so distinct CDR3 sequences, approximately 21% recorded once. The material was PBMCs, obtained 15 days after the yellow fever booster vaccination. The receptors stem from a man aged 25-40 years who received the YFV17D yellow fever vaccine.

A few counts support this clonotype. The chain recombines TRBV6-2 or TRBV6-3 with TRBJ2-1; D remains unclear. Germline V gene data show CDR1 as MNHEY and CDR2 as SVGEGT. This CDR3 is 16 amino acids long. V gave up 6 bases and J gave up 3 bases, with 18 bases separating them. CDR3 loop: CASSLLGGISYNEQFF. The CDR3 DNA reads TGTGCCAGCAGCCTCCTTGGCGGTATCAGCTACAATGAGCAGTTCTTC.

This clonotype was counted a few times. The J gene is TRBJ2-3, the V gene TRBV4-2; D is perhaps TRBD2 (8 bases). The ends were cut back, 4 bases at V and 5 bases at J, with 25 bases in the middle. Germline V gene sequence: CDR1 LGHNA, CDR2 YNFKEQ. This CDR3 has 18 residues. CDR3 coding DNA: TGTGCCAGCAGCCCCACCACTAGCGGAGGGGGCAGGAAAGATACGCAGTATTTT. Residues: CASSPTTSGGGRKDTQYF.

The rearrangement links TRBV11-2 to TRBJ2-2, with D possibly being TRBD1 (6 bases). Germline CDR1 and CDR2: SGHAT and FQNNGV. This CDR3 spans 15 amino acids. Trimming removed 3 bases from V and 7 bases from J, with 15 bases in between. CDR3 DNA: TGTGCCAGCAGCTTGGGACACAGGTCTTTCGGGGAGCTGTTTTTT. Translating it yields CASSLGHRSFGELFF.

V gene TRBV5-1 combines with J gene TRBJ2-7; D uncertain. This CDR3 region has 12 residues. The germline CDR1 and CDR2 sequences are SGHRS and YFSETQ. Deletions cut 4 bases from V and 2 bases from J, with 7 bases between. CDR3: CASSREPYEQYF. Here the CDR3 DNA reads TGCGCCAGCAGCCGCGAACCCTACGAGCAGTACTTC. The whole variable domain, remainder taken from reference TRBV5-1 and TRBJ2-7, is KAGVTQTPRYLIKTRGQQVTLSCSPISGHRSVSWYQQTPGQGLQFLFEYFSETQRNKGNFPGRFSGRQFSNSRSEMNVSTLELGDSALYLCASSREPYEQYFGPGTRLTVT.

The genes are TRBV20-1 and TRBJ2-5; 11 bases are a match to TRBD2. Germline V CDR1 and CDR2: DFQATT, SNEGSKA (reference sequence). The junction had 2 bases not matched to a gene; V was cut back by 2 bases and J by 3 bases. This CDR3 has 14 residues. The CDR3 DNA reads TGCAGTGCTAGAACTAGCGGGAGTGAAGAGACCCAGTACTTC. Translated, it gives CSARTSGSEETQYF.

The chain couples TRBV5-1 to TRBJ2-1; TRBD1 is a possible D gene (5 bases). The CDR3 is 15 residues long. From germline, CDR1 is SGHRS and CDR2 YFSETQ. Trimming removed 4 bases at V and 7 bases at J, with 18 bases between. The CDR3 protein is CASSDSPTSGNEQFF. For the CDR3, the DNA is TGCGCCAGCAGCGATTCCCCGACATCAGGGAATGAGCAGTTCTTC.

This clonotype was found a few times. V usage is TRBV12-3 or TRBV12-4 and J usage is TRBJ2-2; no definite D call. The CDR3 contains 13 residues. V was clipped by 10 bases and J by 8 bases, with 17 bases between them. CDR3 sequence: CATASNIGGELFF. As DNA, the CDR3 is TGTGCCACCGCTTCAAATATCGGGGGGGAGCTGTTTTTT.

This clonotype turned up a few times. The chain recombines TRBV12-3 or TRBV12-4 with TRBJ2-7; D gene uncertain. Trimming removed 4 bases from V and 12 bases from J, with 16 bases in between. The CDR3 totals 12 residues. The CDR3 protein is CASSSLRYHPYF. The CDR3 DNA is TGTGCCAGCAGTTCACTCAGGTACCACCCGTACTTC.

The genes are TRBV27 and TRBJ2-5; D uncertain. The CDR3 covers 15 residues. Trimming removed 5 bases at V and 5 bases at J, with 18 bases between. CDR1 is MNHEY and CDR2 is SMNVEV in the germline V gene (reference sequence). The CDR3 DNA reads TGTGCCAGCAGTCTTAATCGGCTCGGGTGGGAGACCCAGTACTTC. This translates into CASSLNRLGWETQYF.

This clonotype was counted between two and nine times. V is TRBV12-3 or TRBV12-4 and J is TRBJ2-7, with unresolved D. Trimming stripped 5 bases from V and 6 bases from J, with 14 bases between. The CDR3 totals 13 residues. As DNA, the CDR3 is TGTGCCAGCAGTCCCCGTAGGTATTTCGAGCAGTACTTC. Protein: CASSPRRYFEQYF.

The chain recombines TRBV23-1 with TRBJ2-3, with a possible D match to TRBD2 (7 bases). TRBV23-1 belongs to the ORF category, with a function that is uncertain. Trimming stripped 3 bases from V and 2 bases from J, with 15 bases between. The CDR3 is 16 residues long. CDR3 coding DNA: TGCGCCAGCAGTCATACGCAAGCGGGACACACAGATACGCAGTATTTT. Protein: CASSHTQAGHTDTQYF.

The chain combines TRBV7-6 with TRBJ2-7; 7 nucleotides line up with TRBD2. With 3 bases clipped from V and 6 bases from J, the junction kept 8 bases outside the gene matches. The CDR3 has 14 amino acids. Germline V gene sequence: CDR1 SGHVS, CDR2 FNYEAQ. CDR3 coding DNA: TGTGCCAGCAGCTTGATGGGAGGGGAGGGCGAGCAGTACTTC. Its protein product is CASSLMGGEGEQYF. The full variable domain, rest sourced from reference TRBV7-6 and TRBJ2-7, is GAGVSQSPRYKVTKRGQDVALRCDPISGHVSLYWYRQALGQGPEFLTYFNYEAQQDKSGLPNDRFSAERPEGSISTLTIQRTEQRDSAMYRCASSLMGGEGEQYFGPGTRLTVT.

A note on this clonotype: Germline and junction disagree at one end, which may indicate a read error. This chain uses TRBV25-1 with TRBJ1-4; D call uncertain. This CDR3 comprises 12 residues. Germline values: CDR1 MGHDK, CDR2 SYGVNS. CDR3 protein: CASSAQSEKPFF. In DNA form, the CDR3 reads TGTGCCAGCAGTGCCCAGAGTGAAAAACCGTTTTTT.

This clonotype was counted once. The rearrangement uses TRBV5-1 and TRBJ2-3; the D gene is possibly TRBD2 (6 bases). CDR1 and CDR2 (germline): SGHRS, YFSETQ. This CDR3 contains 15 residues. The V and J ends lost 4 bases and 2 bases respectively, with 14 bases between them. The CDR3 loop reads CASSVGAGTTDTQYF. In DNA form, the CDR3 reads TGCGCCAGCAGCGTTGGGGCGGGGACCACAGATACGCAGTATTTT.

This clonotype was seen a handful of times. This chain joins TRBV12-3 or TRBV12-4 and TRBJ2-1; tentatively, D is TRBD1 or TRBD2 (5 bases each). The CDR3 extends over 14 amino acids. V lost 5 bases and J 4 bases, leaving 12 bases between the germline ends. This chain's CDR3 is CASSPDGAYNEQFF. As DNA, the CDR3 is TGTGCCAGCAGTCCAGACGGGGCTTACAATGAGCAGTTCTTC.

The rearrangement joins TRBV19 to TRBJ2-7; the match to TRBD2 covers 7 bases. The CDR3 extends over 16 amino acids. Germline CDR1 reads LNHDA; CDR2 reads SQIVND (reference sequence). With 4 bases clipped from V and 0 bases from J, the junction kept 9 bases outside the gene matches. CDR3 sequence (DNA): TGTGCCAGTAGTAACCAACTAGCGACATCCTCCTACGAGCAGTACTTC. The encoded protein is CASSNQLATSSYEQYF.